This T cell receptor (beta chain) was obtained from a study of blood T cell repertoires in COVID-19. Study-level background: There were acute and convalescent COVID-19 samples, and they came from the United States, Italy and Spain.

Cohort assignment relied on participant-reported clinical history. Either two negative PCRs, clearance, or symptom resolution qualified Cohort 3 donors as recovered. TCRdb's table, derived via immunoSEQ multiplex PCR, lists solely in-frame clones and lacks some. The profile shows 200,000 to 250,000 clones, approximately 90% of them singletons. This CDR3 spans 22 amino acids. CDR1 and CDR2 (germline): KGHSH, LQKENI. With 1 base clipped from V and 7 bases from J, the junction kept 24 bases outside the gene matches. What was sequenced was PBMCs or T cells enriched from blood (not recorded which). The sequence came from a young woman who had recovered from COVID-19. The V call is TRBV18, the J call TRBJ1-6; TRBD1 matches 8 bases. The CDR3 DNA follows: TGTGCCAGCTCACCACGATTTGTCATTGCACAGGGGGAATTGAGGGGGAATTCACCCCTCCACTTT. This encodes CASSPRFVIAQGELRGNSPLHF. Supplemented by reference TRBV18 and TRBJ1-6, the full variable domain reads NAGVMQNPRHLVRRRGQEARLRCSPMKGHSHVYWYRQLPEEGLKFMVYLQKENIIDESGMPKERFSAEFPKEGPSILRIQQVVRGDSAAYFCASSPRFVIAQGELRGNSPLHFGNGTRLTVT.